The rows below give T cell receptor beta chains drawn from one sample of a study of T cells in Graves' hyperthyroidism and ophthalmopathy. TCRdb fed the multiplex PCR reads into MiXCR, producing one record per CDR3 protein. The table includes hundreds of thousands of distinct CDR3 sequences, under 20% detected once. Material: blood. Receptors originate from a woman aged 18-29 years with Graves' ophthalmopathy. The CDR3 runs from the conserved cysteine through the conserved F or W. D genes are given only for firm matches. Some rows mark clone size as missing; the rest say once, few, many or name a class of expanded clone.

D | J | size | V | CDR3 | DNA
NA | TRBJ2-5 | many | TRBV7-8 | CASSEERTYQETQYF | TGTGCCAGCAGCGAAGAACGGACGTACCAAGAGACCCAGTACTTC
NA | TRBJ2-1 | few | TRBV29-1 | CSVEDVGAVDEQFF | TGCAGCGTTGAAGATGTCGGGGCAGTGGATGAGCAGTTCTTC
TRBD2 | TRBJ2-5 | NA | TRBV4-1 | CASSQTSGRFQETQYF | TGCGCCAGCAGCCAAACTAGCGGGAGGTTCCAAGAGACCCAGTACTTC
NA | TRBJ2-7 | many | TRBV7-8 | CASSLEWGGSGATYEQYF | TGTGCCAGCAGCTTAGAGTGGGGCGGTAGCGGAGCCACCTACGAGCAGTACTTC
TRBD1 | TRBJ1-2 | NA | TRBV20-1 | CRAWTGGGYGYTF | TGCAGGGCCTGGACAGGGGGCGGCTATGGCTACACCTTC
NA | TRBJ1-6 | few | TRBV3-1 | CASGSSLMSPLHF | TGTGCCAGCGGCTCCTCCCTAATGTCACCCCTCCACTTT
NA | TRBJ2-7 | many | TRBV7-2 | CASSLGPYEGEQYF | TGTGCCAGCAGCTTAGGGCCCTACGAGGGGGAGCAGTACTTC
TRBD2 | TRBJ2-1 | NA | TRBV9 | CASSVEVWTSGNNEQFF | TGTGCCAGCAGCGTAGAAGTCTGGACTAGCGGTAACAATGAGCAGTTCTTC
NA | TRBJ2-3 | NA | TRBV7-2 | CASSSVRRATDTQYF | TGTGCCAGCAGCTCCGTTAGGAGAGCCACAGATACGCAGTATTTT
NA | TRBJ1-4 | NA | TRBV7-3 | CASTSWASTNEKLFF | TGTGCCAGCACCTCTTGGGCATCCACTAATGAAAAACTGTTTTTT
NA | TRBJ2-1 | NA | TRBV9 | CASSVATGSYNEQFF | TGTGCCAGCAGCGTAGCAACTGGCTCCTACAATGAGCAGTTCTTC
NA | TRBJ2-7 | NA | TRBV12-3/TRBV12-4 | CASTSRRHYEQYF | TGTGCCAGCACCTCCCGCCGACATTACGAGCAGTACTTC